A single T cell receptor beta chain is shown here with its context. Its target is unknown. In the same sample, other DNA sequences code for this CDR3. The data were obtained in a study of beta chain features in type 1 diabetes. Regarding the study as a whole: When VDJ junctions were examined, type 1 diabetes patients showed fewer insertions and more deletions. Shorter TCRB CDR3s, moderately but significantly so, marked every one of the four CD4+ subsets in Type 1 diabetes patients. An over-representation of cells with high TCR expression could result from cDNA sequencing. A PCR bias possibly favoring shorter templates would apply equally to patients and controls.

Cells sorted by CD45RO/CCR7/CD25/CD127/CD95/CD27 comprised CD4+ naive, central memory, regulatory and stem cell-like memory cells. V gave up 6 bases and J gave up 1 base, with 9 bases separating them. CDR3 size: 13 residues. The germline V gene has CDR1 MDHEN and CDR2 SYDVKM. Sequenced material consisted of expressed TCRB transcripts (all of the isolated RNA was reverse transcribed). Assay used: immunoSEQ multiplex PCR; TCRdb lists only in-frame clones, some missing. The table lists hundreds of thousands of clones, about 14% of them singletons. Sequenced sample: naive CD4+ T cells from blood. The receptor comes from a young man with type 1 diabetes. J is TRBJ1-1 and V is TRBV28; unclear D gene. The CDR3 here is CASSPHTNTEAFF. The CDR3 DNA is TGTGCCAGCAGCCCCCATACGAACACTGAAGCTTTCTTT.